These 18 T cell receptor beta chains originate from one sample sequenced in a study of regulatory T cells in long-lasting Graves disease. Libraries of TCR beta came from iRepertoire HTBI primers plus Arm-PCR of CDR3 regions. TCRdb reprocessed the multiplex PCR reads via MiXCR and lists one record per CDR3 protein. This sample has roughly 500,000 distinct CDR3 sequences, with 20% to 25% found just once. The time point denotes: persistent/refractory GD, antithyroid drugs over 5 years with positive TRAb. PBMCs were the source of the RNA used for TCR sequencing. This material consisted of peripheral blood mononuclear cells (PBMCs), taken when the disease was refractory, from a patient treated with antithyroid drugs. These receptors were collected from a female donor with Graves disease.

The genes are TRBV12-3 or TRBV12-4 and TRBJ2-7; weak D call: TRBD1 (5 bases). Trimming left V 5 bases short and J 0 bases short, with 8 bases between. This CDR3 contains 13 residues. The CDR3 reads CASSAQASYEQYF. The CDR3 DNA follows: TGTGCCAGCAGTGCACAGGCCTCCTACGAGCAGTACTTC.

There are a few counts of this clonotype. The J gene is TRBJ2-2, the V gene TRBV7-2, with 7 bases identical to TRBD2. There are 13 residues in the CDR3. CDR1 and CDR2 (germline): SGHTA, FQGNSA. The ends lost 5 bases at V and 6 bases at J; junction bases unmatched: 3. In nucleotides, the CDR3 is TGTGCCAGCAGCCCAGCGGGGTCCGGGGAGCTGTTTTTT. This encodes CASSPAGSGELFF.

This clonotype occurred many times. The V gene is TRBV6-1, the J gene TRBJ1-2, with D perhaps TRBD1 (6 bases). Per the germline V gene, CDR1 is MNHNS and CDR2 is SASEGT. Trimming left V 6 bases short and J 6 bases short, with 11 bases between. The CDR3 is 12 residues long. CDR3 residues: CASRTGSHGYTF. The DNA for the CDR3 is TGTGCCAGCAGAACAGGGTCTCATGGCTACACCTTC.

The V gene is TRBV19, the J gene TRBJ2-4, with TRBD1 identical over 11 bases. The length of the CDR3 is 19 residues. Germline lookup yields CDR1 LNHDA and CDR2 SQIVND (reference sequence). V lost 9 bases, J lost 1 base, and 17 bases stayed unmatched. The CDR3 DNA reads TGTGCCAGCCGCCCCCTAGGGGGACAGGGGGGAATGGCCAAAAACATTCAGTACTTC. Protein product: CASRPLGGQGGMAKNIQYF.

Many counts were recorded for this clonotype. This chain connects TRBV2 to TRBJ1-1; D not resolved. Germline CDR1 SNHLY, CDR2 FYNNEI. The germline V and J ends were trimmed by 6 bases and 0 bases, with 8 bases remaining between them. The CDR3 extends over 13 amino acids. The CDR3 reads CASRSDLNTEAFF. The DNA for the CDR3 is TGTGCCAGCAGAAGCGACCTGAACACTGAAGCTTTCTTT.

The table lists this clonotype with a few counts. The chain carries TRBV14 and TRBJ2-1; D might be TRBD2 (6 bases). CDR1 is SGHDN, CDR2 FVKESK, per germline. V was shortened by 0 bases and J by 5 bases, with 14 bases between the two germline ends. This CDR3 contains 16 residues. This CDR3 is CASSQDYGSFNNEQFF. In DNA, the CDR3 is TGTGCCAGCAGCCAAGATTACGGGAGCTTCAACAATGAGCAGTTCTTC.

This clonotype was recorded at least ten times. The V gene is TRBV27, the J gene TRBJ1-5; no reliable D call. The CDR3 extends over 16 amino acids. Germline lookup yields CDR1 MNHEY and CDR2 SMNVEV (reference sequence). The ends were cut back, 5 bases at V and 4 bases at J, with 18 bases in the middle. This CDR3 reads CASSRNPGNPNQPQHF. CDR3 DNA: TGTGCCAGCAGTAGAAATCCGGGAAACCCGAATCAGCCCCAGCATTTT.

This clonotype occurred a few times. The chain couples TRBV3-1 to TRBJ2-5, with 8 positions matching TRBD1. After removal of 0 bases from V and 7 bases from J, the junction contained 7 bases not matched to a gene. CDR3 length: 15 amino acids. Germline CDR1 reads LGHDT; CDR2 reads YNNKEL (reference sequence). The CDR3 region has the DNA TGTGCCAGCAGCCAAGACAAACAGGGGGGCGGGACCCAGTACTTC. It translates to CASSQDKQGGGTQYF.

This clonotype came up many times. The chain joins TRBV27 to TRBJ2-7, with 9 nucleotides matching TRBD1. This CDR3 is built from 17 residues. Trimming at V came to 6 bases and at J to 5 bases, leaving 17 bases not matched to a gene. Per germline, CDR1 MNHEY and CDR2 SMNVEV (reference sequence). Here the CDR3 reads CASSPLELGQGRNEQYF. CDR3 in DNA: TGTGCCAGCAGCCCGCTAGAACTGGGACAGGGAAGAAACGAGCAGTACTTC.

This clonotype was counted between two and nine times. The chain couples TRBV3-1 to TRBJ1-1; D is ambiguous. In germline, CDR1 is LGHDT, CDR2 YNNKEL (reference sequence). The V end lost 2 bases, the J end lost 3 bases, and 7 bases lay between the germline ends. CDR3 size: 13 residues. The chain's CDR3 is CASSQSWDTEAFF. The CDR3 DNA follows: TGTGCCAGCAGCCAAAGTTGGGACACTGAAGCTTTCTTT.

This clonotype was detected a few times. A single base separates this from a much larger clone, so it may be a read error. The chain links TRBV27 to TRBJ1-2; D perhaps matches TRBD1 (5 bases). The CDR3 has 13 amino acids. Germline values: CDR1 MNHEY, CDR2 SMNVEV (reference sequence). V shed 2 bases and J shed 4 bases, with 8 bases lying between them. The CDR3 region has the DNA TGTGCCAGCAGTTTAAACGGGGCCTATGGCTACACCTTC. Translating it yields CASSLNGAYGYTF.

This clonotype was seen just once. J is TRBJ2-2 and V is TRBV3-1; TRBD2 aligns across 13 bases. This CDR3 has 17 residues. The trim removed 5 bases at V and 2 bases at J, leaving 5 bases unmatched. CDR1 and CDR2 (germline): LGHDT, YNNKEL (reference sequence). The CDR3: CASSSRLAGGNTGELFF. In DNA form, the CDR3 reads TGTGCCAGCAGCTCAAGACTAGCGGGAGGTAACACCGGGGAGCTGTTTTTT.

This clonotype was seen many times. V is TRBV27 and J is TRBJ2-5; 7 bases map to TRBD2. After removal of 4 bases from V and 6 bases from J, the junction contained 5 bases not matched to a gene. This CDR3 has 13 amino acids. The V gene's germline CDR1 is MNHEY and CDR2 SMNVEV (reference sequence). Written as DNA, the CDR3 is TGTGCCAGCAGTTGGCAGGGAGGGCAGACCCAGTACTTC. This sequence encodes CASSWQGGQTQYF.

A remark on this clonotype: A read error may be the cause here, since a much bigger clone is one base away. The CDR3 region has the DNA TGTGCCAGCGGTCGGACAGGATGGGAGACCCAGTACTTC. Its protein is CASGRTGWETQYF. V usage is TRBV6-2 or TRBV6-3 and J usage is TRBJ2-5, with TRBD1 matching 7 bases. This CDR3 is 13 amino acids long. Germline CDR1 is MNHEY and CDR2 is SVGEGT. V lost 8 bases, J lost 5 bases, and 8 bases stayed unmatched.

This clonotype was seen only a few times. The V and J genes are TRBV9 and TRBJ1-2; D uncertain. This CDR3 comprises 14 residues. Germline V gene data show CDR1 as SGDLS and CDR2 as YYNGEE. Trimming took off 1 base at V and 6 bases at J, with 13 bases between the two ends. The CDR3 DNA reads TGTGCCAGCAGCGTAAGCCCCCTTAGCCATGGCTACACCTTC. Residues: CASSVSPLSHGYTF.

The sample holds many counts of this clonotype. The chain recombines TRBV5-1 with TRBJ1-1; TRBD1 is a possible D gene (6 bases). Per germline, CDR1 SGHRS and CDR2 YFSETQ. This CDR3 contains 16 residues. The V gene lost 0 bases and the J gene lost 4 bases, with 16 bases spanning the gap. CDR3 loop: CASSLGNTGLATEAFF. CDR3 coding DNA: TGCGCCAGCAGCTTGGGGAATACAGGGTTGGCCACTGAAGCTTTCTTT. The complete variable domain, with remaining parts taken from reference TRBV5-1 and TRBJ1-1, reads KAGVTQTPRYLIKTRGQQVTLSCSPISGHRSVSWYQQTPGQGLQFLFEYFSETQRNKGNFPGRFSGRQFSNSRSEMNVSTLELGDSALYLCASSLGNTGLATEAFFGQGTRLTVV.

The sample holds many counts of this clonotype. V gene TRBV12-3 or TRBV12-4 combines with J gene TRBJ1-1; tentative D call: TRBD1 (6 bases). CDR3 length equals 14 residues. V lost 4 bases and J 0 bases, leaving 9 bases between the germline ends. The CDR3 sequence: CASSSGTMNTEAFF. In nucleotides, the CDR3 is TGTGCCAGCAGTTCAGGGACAATGAACACTGAAGCTTTCTTT.

The sample holds many counts of this clonotype. The chain joins TRBV12-3 or TRBV12-4 to TRBJ1-2; D remains unclear. The CDR3 loop spans 13 amino acids. Trimming shortened V by 3 bases and J by 4 bases, and 9 bases separated the two germline ends. The CDR3, as DNA: TGTGCCAGCAGTTTCGACCGCAGCTATGGCTACACCTTC. It is translated as CASSFDRSYGYTF.